These 7 T cell receptor beta chains share one sample of origin, sequenced in a study of T cell repertoires in cytomegalovirus infection. TCRdb passed the reads through MiXCR, listing each CDR3 protein once. The sample carries some 700,000 distinct CDR3 sequences, less than 40% recorded once. The sample taken for sequencing was PBMCs. These receptor sequences come from a human donor in good health (CMV status not recorded). Some clones in this sample may be carry-over from other donors' samples.

CDR3 sequence reads: CASTWGGLNTEAFF. DNA for the CDR3: TGTGCCAGCACCTGGGGGGGACTGAACACTGAAGCTTTCTTT. This chain links TRBV12-3 or TRBV12-4 with TRBJ1-1; a possible D gene is TRBD1 (5 bases). Trimming cost V 7 bases and J 0 bases, with 12 bases left between them. This CDR3 is built from 14 residues.

On this clonotype itself: With a much larger clone just one base away, this may be a read error. This CDR3 is missing its conserved last phenylalanine or tryptophan, likely due to a read error. This chain connects TRBV7-2 to TRBJ2-7, with D hard to call. The CDR3 contains 16 residues. V dropped 0 bases and J dropped 6 bases, with 18 bases sitting between them. CDR1 SGHTA and CDR2 FQGNSA come from the germline V gene. Written as DNA, the CDR3 is TGTGCCAGCAGCTTAGCTGGCGGACGGTCGGCGGTCGAGCAGTACTTA. This encodes CASSLAGGRSAVEQYL.

J is TRBJ1-1 and V is TRBV2; no reliable D call. The V and J ends lost 4 bases and 8 bases respectively, with 8 bases between them. CDR3 length equals 11 residues. Germline CDR1 and CDR2: SNHLY and FYNNEI. DNA for the CDR3: TGTGCCAGCAGTGTACGTGGGGAAGCTTTCTTT. It specifies CASSVRGEAFF.

The chain uses TRBV28 and TRBJ2-5; TRBD1 matches at 12 bases. CDR1 is MDHEN, CDR2 SYDVKM, per germline. CDR3 length: 18 amino acids. The V gene end was trimmed by 6 bases and the J gene end by 4 bases; junction bases not matched to a gene: 15. Here the CDR3 DNA reads TGTGCCAGCAGCAGCCCCGGGACAGGGGGCCGGGGAAGAGAGACCCAGTACTTC. Protein product: CASSSPGTGGRGRETQYF.

This clonotype showed up just a few times. This chain links TRBV7-6 with TRBJ2-1; 16 bases map to TRBD2. The CDR3 extends over 17 amino acids. V lost 4 bases, J lost 9 bases, and 9 bases stayed unmatched. Germline V lookup: CDR1 SGHVS, CDR2 FNYEAQ. In DNA form, the CDR3 reads TGTGCCAGCAGCTCCTTGACCGGGACTAGCGGGAGGGGTGAGCAGTTCTTC. It is translated as CASSSLTGTSGRGEQFF.

A few counts support this clonotype. V usage is TRBV28 and J usage is TRBJ1-4; D is unclear. This CDR3 spans 11 amino acids. Germline loops: CDR1 MDHEN, CDR2 SYDVKM. Trimming removed 6 bases at V and 4 bases at J, with 3 bases between. In DNA, the CDR3 is TGTGCCAGCAGCATTAATGAAAAACTGTTTTTT. Amino acid sequence: CASSINEKLFF.

This clonotype occurred a few times. The chain has TRBV6-2 or TRBV6-3 and TRBJ2-3; 9 bases map to TRBD2. The ends lost 2 bases at V and 6 bases at J; junction bases unmatched: 9. The CDR3 sequence is 16 residues long. The germline V gene encodes CDR1 MNHEY and CDR2 SVGEGT. CDR3 sequence reads: CASSYRLSGSRDTQYF. CDR3 in DNA: TGTGCCAGCAGTTACCGCCTTAGCGGGAGTCGGGATACGCAGTATTTT.